This TCR beta chain is from a study of cytomegalovirus exposure and HLA in healthy donors. General study results and limits: In an earlier analysis, most TCR beta V segments were productive about 87% or about 30% of the time. A few of the chains that were CMV-associated were confirmed in vitro to be specific for CMV antigens. Serostatus for CMV was the only available immune exposure information.

PCR used 60 Vbeta primers and 13 Jbeta primers. The data were produced by immunoSEQ multiplex PCR, yet TCRdb's version contains in-frame clones alone and is incomplete. The profile covers some 170,000 clones, with more than 60% appearing a single time and under 3% taken by the ten largest. Remarks on this clone: Its target is unknown.

The TCR originated in a human donor in good health. Input material: PBMCs.

The CDR3 loop reads CASSLAQRGGFVGYTF. The CDR3 bases are TGTGCCAGCAGCTTAGCACAGAGAGGAGGGTTCGTTGGCTACACCTTC. V usage is TRBV7-9 and J usage is TRBJ1-2; D call uncertain. Germline loops: CDR1 SEHNR, CDR2 FQNEAQ (reference sequence). The CDR3 is made up of 16 amino acids. V lost 0 bases, J lost 7 bases, and 18 bases lay in between.